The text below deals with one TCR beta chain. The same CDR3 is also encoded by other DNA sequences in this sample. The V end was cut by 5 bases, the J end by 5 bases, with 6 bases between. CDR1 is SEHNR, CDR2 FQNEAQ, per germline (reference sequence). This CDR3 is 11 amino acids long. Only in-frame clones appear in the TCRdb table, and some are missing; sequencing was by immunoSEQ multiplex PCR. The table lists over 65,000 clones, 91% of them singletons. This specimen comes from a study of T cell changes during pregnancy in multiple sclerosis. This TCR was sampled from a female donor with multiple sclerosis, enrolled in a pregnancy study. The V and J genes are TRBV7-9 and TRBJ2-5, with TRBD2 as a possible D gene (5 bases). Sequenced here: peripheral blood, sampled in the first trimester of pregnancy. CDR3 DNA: TGTGCCAGCAGCCGCGGGGAGACCCAGTACTTC. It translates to CASSRGETQYF. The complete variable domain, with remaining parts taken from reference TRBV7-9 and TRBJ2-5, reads DTGVSQNPRHKITKRGQNVTFRCDPISEHNRLYWYRQTLGQGPEFLTYFQNEAQLEKSRLLSDRFSAERPKGSFSTLEIQRTEQGDSAMYLCASSRGETQYFGPGTRLLVL.